This T cell receptor (beta chain) was observed in a study of shared clonotypes between healthy human individuals. The CDR3 runs to 14 residues. Germline V lookup: CDR1 SNHLY, CDR2 FYNNEI. With 6 bases removed from V and 6 bases from J, the gap between germline ends came to 15 bases. The repertoire was sequenced with immunoSEQ multiplex PCR; TCRdb's copy has only in-frame clones and lacks some. The profile shows approximately 2.4 million clones, under 97% of them singletons. The V gene is TRBV2, the J gene TRBJ1-3; weak D call: TRBD1 (6 bases). This sequence was found in a man aged 18 to 30 in good health. Sequencing was done on a sample of naive CD4+ T cells sorted from blood. Stated subset: CD45RA+ positively selected. CDR3 region: CASSRGPPENTIYF. The CDR3 DNA sequence: TGTGCCAGCAGCCGGGGGCCGCCTGAAAACACCATATATTTT.